The TCR beta chain under discussion was sequenced for a study of blood T cells in healthy people across ages. Germline V gene sequence: CDR1 SGHRS, CDR2 YFSETQ. V lost 2 bases and J lost 11; bases outside the gene matches: 9. The CDR3 is made up of 15 amino acids. This clonotype was seen a handful of times. A J-beta primer mix and a sample-barcoded 5' primer were used in a second PCR of roughly 7 to 12 cycles. TCRdb independently ran MiXCR on the 5' RACE reads; one entry per CDR3 protein. The sample includes 650,000 to 950,000 distinct CDR3 sequences, roughly 44% of them seen just once. The sequence was collected from a man aged 55-75 years in good health. The rearrangement uses TRBV5-1 and TRBJ2-5; 13 positions match TRBD2. Sequencing was performed on blood. The CDR3 bases are TGCGCCAGCAGCTTAGGAGGGACTAGCGGGAATGAGCAGTACTTC. This sequence encodes CASSLGGTSGNEQYF. Complete variable domain (other parts from reference TRBV5-1 and TRBJ2-5): KAGVTQTPRYLIKTRGQQVTLSCSPISGHRSVSWYQQTPGQGLQFLFEYFSETQRNKGNFPGRFSGRQFSNSRSEMNVSTLELGDSALYLCASSLGGTSGNEQYFGPGTRLLVL.